A selection of T cell receptor beta chains follows, all from one sample in a study of T cell repertoires in cytomegalovirus infection. The antigens these receptors bind are not known. MiXCR, applied by TCRdb to the reads, yields one record per CDR3 protein. The table records about 900,000 distinct CDR3 sequences, about a third of them present only once. The starting material was cultured CD8+ T cells from PBMCs, obtained from culture after CMV antigen stimulation. These receptors were taken from a human donor in good health (CMV status not recorded). Some clones in this sample may be carry-over from other donors' samples. The CDR3 runs from the conserved cysteine through the conserved F or W. Fields, in order: J gene, D gene, V gene, clone size, CDR3 DNA, CDR3 protein. The D gene is left open where the match is weak. Clone size appears in some rows only: once, few, many, or a class for an expanded clone.

J: TRBJ2-3; D: TRBD2; V: TRBV12-3/TRBV12-4; size: NA; DNA: TGTGCCAGCAGTTTGGATACTAGCGGGGGTGGGGGCACAGATACGCAGTATTTT; CDR3: CASSLDTSGGGGTDTQYF
J: TRBJ2-1; D: TRBD2; V: TRBV27; size: NA; DNA: TGTGCCAGCAGTTTATCAACAGGACTAGCGGGGGATAATGAGCAGTTCTTC; CDR3: CASSLSTGLAGDNEQFF
J: TRBJ2-3; D: TRBD2; V: TRBV4-1; size: NA; DNA: TGCGCCAGCAGCGTAGCGGGGGAAACAGATACGCAGTATTTT; CDR3: CASSVAGETDTQYF
J: TRBJ2-5; D: NA; V: TRBV29-1; size: few; DNA: TGCAGCGTCCGACCGGAGATTCAAGAGACCCAGTACTTC; CDR3: CSVRPEIQETQYF
J: TRBJ2-2; D: NA; V: TRBV27; size: many; DNA: TGTGCCAGCAGTTTATTTGGGGGACTGAACACCGGGGAGCTGTTTTTT; CDR3: CASSLFGGLNTGELFF
J: TRBJ2-3; D: NA; V: TRBV19; size: NA; DNA: TGTGCCAGTAGTGTATCAAATAGGGCAGATACGCAGTATTTT; CDR3: CASSVSNRADTQYF
J: TRBJ1-4; D: NA; V: TRBV7-9; size: few; DNA: TGTGCCAGCAGCTTAGGAAAAAGGGATGAAAAACTGTTTTTT; CDR3: CASSLGKRDEKLFF
J: TRBJ2-5; D: TRBD2; V: TRBV7-9; size: few; DNA: TGTGCCAGCAGCTCTGTAGCGGGGGGGAACCAAGAGACCCAGTACTTC; CDR3: CASSSVAGGNQETQYF
J: TRBJ2-5; D: NA; V: TRBV10-3; size: NA; DNA: TGTGCCATCAGTGAGTCAGGGAACAGCCAAGAGACCCAGTACTTC; CDR3: CAISESGNSQETQYF
J: TRBJ1-2; D: NA; V: TRBV25-1; size: few; DNA: TGTGCCAGCAGTGTGGGCGGTGGTGAATTCTATGGCTACACCTTC; CDR3: CASSVGGGEFYGYTF
J: TRBJ2-1; D: TRBD2; V: TRBV6-2/TRBV6-3; size: few; DNA: TGTGCCAGCAGTAGAACTAGCGGGGGGATAAATGAGCAGTTCTTC; CDR3: CASSRTSGGINEQFF
J: TRBJ2-7; D: NA; V: TRBV2; size: few; DNA: TGTGCCAGCAGTTCCCCCATTGGGGCTAGCTTATCCTACGAGCAGTACTTC; CDR3: CASSSPIGASLSYEQYF
J: TRBJ2-3; D: TRBD2; V: TRBV4-1; size: NA; DNA: TGCGTCAGCAGCCTCCGTAGTAGCGGGGGGACAGATACGCAGTATTTT; CDR3: CVSSLRSSGGTDTQYF
J: TRBJ2-7; D: NA; V: TRBV12-3/TRBV12-4; size: NA; DNA: TGTGCCAGCAGTTTTTCCAGGGCCGGCGAGCAGTACTTC; CDR3: CASSFSRAGEQYF
J: TRBJ2-7; D: TRBD2; V: TRBV12-3/TRBV12-4; size: NA; DNA: TGTGCCAGCAGTTCTAGCGGGGGGGCCAAGGAGCAGTACTTC; CDR3: CASSSSGGAKEQYF
J: TRBJ2-2; D: TRBD1; V: TRBV28; size: few; DNA: TGTGCCAGCAGTCCCTTTTATCCCCAATTAGGACAGGGACGGACCGGGGAGCTGTTTTTT; CDR3: CASSPFYPQLGQGRTGELFF
J: TRBJ2-1; D: TRBD2; V: TRBV19; size: few; DNA: TGTGCCAGTAGTATGTTGCGGGGGGCAACCTCCTACAATGAGCAGTTCTTC; CDR3: CASSMLRGATSYNEQFF
J: TRBJ1-1; D: NA; V: TRBV12-3/TRBV12-4; size: many; DNA: TGTGCCAGCAGCGGGGATGAAGCTTTCTTT; CDR3: CASSGDEAFF
J: TRBJ2-1; D: TRBD2; V: TRBV6-1; size: NA; DNA: TGTGCTGCCCTCGGGGGGGGCGGATATGAGCAGTTCTTC; CDR3: CAALGGGGYEQFF
J: TRBJ2-1; D: NA; V: TRBV29-1; size: NA; DNA: TGCAGCGTTGCAGGGTCCACGACTCCCATGAGCTCCTACAATGAGCAGTTCTTC; CDR3: CSVAGSTTPMSSYNEQFF
J: TRBJ2-5; D: NA; V: TRBV2; size: once; DNA: TGTGCCAGCAGTGAAGGGATATCGGAGACCCAGTACTTC; CDR3: CASSEGISETQYF
J: TRBJ2-3; D: NA; V: TRBV9; size: NA; DNA: TGTGCCAGCAGCGCGGGTCCAGATACGCAGTATTTT; CDR3: CASSAGPDTQYF
J: TRBJ1-2; D: NA; V: TRBV12-3/TRBV12-4; size: medium-sized; DNA: TGTGCCAGCAGTAAAGGGCGGCCCGACTACACCTTC; CDR3: CASSKGRPDYTF
J: TRBJ2-1; D: NA; V: TRBV4-1; size: few; DNA: TGCGCCAGCAGCCAGCCGAGGAATGAGCAGTTCTTT; CDR3: CASSQPRNEQFF
J: TRBJ2-1; D: NA; V: TRBV6-1; size: many; DNA: TGTGCCAGCAGTGACCCGACTACGAGGTGGACCAATGAGCAGTTCTTC; CDR3: CASSDPTTRWTNEQFF
J: TRBJ1-3; D: NA; V: TRBV7-6; size: many; DNA: TGTGCCAGCAGCTTAACAGCAAGCTCTGGAAACACCATATATTTT; CDR3: CASSLTASSGNTIYF
J: TRBJ2-1; D: NA; V: TRBV10-3; size: few; DNA: TGTGCCATCAGTGAGGATCTTTTTAACCCCAATGAGCAGTTCTTC; CDR3: CAISEDLFNPNEQFF
J: TRBJ2-5; D: NA; V: TRBV7-3; size: few; DNA: TGTGCCAGCAGCCTCCCGACCCGATGGGCTTTGCTAAATCAAGAGACCCAGTACTTC; CDR3: CASSLPTRWALLNQETQYF
J: TRBJ2-2; D: NA; V: TRBV24-1; size: few; DNA: TGTGCCACCAGCAGAAGTCAGGGTAACACCGGGGAGCTGTTTTTT; CDR3: CATSRSQGNTGELFF
J: TRBJ2-6; D: NA; V: TRBV6-2/TRBV6-3; size: few; DNA: TGTGCCAGCAGTTACCTCATTGGGATAACTGGGGCCAACGTCCTGACTTTC; CDR3: CASSYLIGITGANVLTF
J: TRBJ1-1; D: NA; V: TRBV11-3; size: NA; DNA: TGTGCCAGCAGCTTAGGATCCGGGGCCACTGAAGCTTTCTTT; CDR3: CASSLGSGATEAFF
J: TRBJ2-3; D: NA; V: TRBV25-1; size: NA; DNA: TGTGCCAGCAGTGAATCGCGCACAGATACGCAGTATTTT; CDR3: CASSESRTDTQYF
J: TRBJ1-1; D: NA; V: TRBV27; size: NA; DNA: TGTGCCACCTTCGGGAGCGCCACTGAAGCTTTCTTT; CDR3: CATFGSATEAFF
J: TRBJ1-2; D: NA; V: TRBV10-3; size: few; DNA: TGTGCCATCAGTGGCGGGGGGGACTATGGCTACACCTTC; CDR3: CAISGGGDYGYTF
J: TRBJ1-2; D: NA; V: TRBV9; size: NA; DNA: TGTGCCAGCAGCGTAGAGCCTACAGGGAACTATGGCTACACCTTC; CDR3: CASSVEPTGNYGYTF
J: TRBJ1-5; D: NA; V: TRBV19; size: few; DNA: TGTGCCAGTAGGCACAGGGACAATCAGCCCCAGCATTTT; CDR3: CASRHRDNQPQHF
J: TRBJ2-5; D: NA; V: TRBV20-1; size: NA; DNA: TGCAGTGCTAGCGGGACGATAGAAGAGACCCAGTACTTC; CDR3: CSASGTIEETQYF
J: TRBJ2-3; D: TRBD2; V: TRBV6-6; size: NA; DNA: TGTGCCAGCAGTTTTACCTTAGCGGGGGGGCAGGGAGATACGCAGTATTTT; CDR3: CASSFTLAGGQGDTQYF
J: TRBJ1-5; D: NA; V: TRBV19; size: NA; DNA: TGTGCCAGTAGTAAACCGGCCTGGGGCCAGCCCCAGCATTTT; CDR3: CASSKPAWGQPQHF
J: TRBJ2-5; D: TRBD2; V: TRBV11-1; size: few; DNA: TGTGCCAGCAGCTTAGCCGGGGGGGACCAAGAGACCCAGTACTTC; CDR3: CASSLAGGDQETQYF
J: TRBJ2-1; D: NA; V: TRBV9; size: NA; DNA: TGTGCCAGCAGCGCGGAGGCCGGGACTGGCTACTACAATGAGCAGTTCTTC; CDR3: CASSAEAGTGYYNEQFF
J: TRBJ1-4; D: TRBD1; V: TRBV4-1; size: few; DNA: TGCGCCAGCAGCCACCGGACAGGCAGCGATGAAAAACTGTTTTTT; CDR3: CASSHRTGSDEKLFF
J: TRBJ1-5; D: NA; V: TRBV7-2; size: few; DNA: TGTGCCAGCAGCTTACAGCGATTGGAGCCCCAGCATTTT; CDR3: CASSLQRLEPQHF